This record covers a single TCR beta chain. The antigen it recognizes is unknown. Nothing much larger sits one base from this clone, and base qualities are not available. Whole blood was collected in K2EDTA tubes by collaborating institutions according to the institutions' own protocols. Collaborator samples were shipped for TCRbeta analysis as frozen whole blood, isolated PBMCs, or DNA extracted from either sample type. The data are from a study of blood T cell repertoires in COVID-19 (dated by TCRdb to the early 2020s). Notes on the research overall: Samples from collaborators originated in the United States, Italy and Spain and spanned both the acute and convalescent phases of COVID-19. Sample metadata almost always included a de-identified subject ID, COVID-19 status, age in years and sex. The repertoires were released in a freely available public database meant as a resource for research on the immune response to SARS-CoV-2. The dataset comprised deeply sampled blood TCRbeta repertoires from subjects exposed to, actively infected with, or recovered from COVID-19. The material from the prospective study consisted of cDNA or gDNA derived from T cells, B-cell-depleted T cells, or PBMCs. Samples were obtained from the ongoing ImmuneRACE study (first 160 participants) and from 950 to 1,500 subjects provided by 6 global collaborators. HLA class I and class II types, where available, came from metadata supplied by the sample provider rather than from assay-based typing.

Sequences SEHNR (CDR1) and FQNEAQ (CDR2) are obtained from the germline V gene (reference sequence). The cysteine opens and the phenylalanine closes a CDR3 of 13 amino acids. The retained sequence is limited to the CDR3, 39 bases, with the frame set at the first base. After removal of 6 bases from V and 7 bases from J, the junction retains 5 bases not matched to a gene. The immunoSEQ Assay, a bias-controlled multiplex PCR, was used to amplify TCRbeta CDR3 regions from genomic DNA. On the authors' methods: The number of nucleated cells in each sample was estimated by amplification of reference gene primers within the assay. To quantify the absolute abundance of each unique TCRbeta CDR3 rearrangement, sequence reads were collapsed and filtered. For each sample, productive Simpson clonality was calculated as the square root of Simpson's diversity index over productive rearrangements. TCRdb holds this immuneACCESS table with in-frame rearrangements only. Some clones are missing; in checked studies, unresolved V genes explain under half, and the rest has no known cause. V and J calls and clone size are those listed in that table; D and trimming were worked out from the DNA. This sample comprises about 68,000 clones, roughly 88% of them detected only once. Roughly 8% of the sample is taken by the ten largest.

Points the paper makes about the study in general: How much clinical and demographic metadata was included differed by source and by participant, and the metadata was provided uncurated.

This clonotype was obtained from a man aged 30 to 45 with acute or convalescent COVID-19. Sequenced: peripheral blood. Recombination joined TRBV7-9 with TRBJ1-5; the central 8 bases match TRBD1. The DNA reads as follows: TGTGCCAGCAGTCGGACAGGGCGCCAGCCCCAGCATTTT. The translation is CASSRTGRQPQHF.